The sequence of this T cell receptor beta chain was determined in a study of blood T cells in healthy people across ages. General study points: Roughly linear declines in TCR beta diversity per million T cells occurred with age. The unsorted PBMCs prevented any conclusive comparison of naive versus antigen-experienced cells.

This CDR3 comprises 16 residues. Per the germline V gene, CDR1 is LGHNA and CDR2 is YSLEER. V gave up 0 bases and J gave up 1 base, with 9 bases separating them. Concerning this clonotype itself: Its specificity is unknown.

Then a second PCR, running roughly 7 to 11 cycles, was carried out with a sample-barcoded 5' primer and a J-beta primer mix. Using its own MiXCR run on the 5' RACE reads, TCRdb lists one record per CDR3 protein. The sample shows approximately 880,000 distinct CDR3 sequences, 45% to 50% of them seen only once. The clonotype originates from a man between 25 and 39 years old in good health. V gene TRBV4-3 combines with J gene TRBJ2-2, with a possible D match to TRBD1 (5 bases). Sequencing input: blood. CDR3 sequence: CASSQEGRGNTGELFF. The CDR3 bases are TGCGCCAGCAGCCAAGAGGGTAGGGGGAACACCGGGGAGCTGTTTTTT.